The T cell receptor (beta chain) described here comes from a study of cytomegalovirus exposure and HLA in healthy donors. In the PCR, 60 Vbeta and 13 Jbeta primers were used. The repertoire was sequenced with immunoSEQ multiplex PCR; TCRdb's copy has only in-frame clones and lacks some. This table lists some 34,000 clones. V dropped 5 bases and J dropped 2; count of bases not matched to a gene: 6. CDR1 and CDR2 from the germline V gene are MGHDK and SYGVNS. The CDR3 loop spans 15 amino acids. Study-level points and caveats: The listing of 150 or so TCR beta chains classed them as cytomegalovirus-associated. In vitro, three CMV-associated chains proved specific for CMV antigens.

On this clone: Its antigen is undetermined.

The TCR sequence derives from a man aged 40-55 years in good health and CMV-seronegative. Specimen: PBMCs. The chain has TRBV25-1 and TRBJ2-7, with 10 bases lining up with TRBD1. CDR3 protein: CASSPGTGVPYEQYF. CDR3 nucleotides: TGTGCCAGCAGTCCCGGGACAGGGGTACCCTACGAGCAGTACTTC.